Listed below are T cell receptor beta chains from one sample, sequenced in a study of cytomegalovirus exposure and HLA in healthy donors. Measured with immunoSEQ multiplex PCR; TCRdb has only the in-frame clones, and not every one. The data show 100,000 or so clones, 86% seen once. The sequencing sample was made of PBMCs. The receptors here all came from a young woman in good health and CMV-seropositive. The CDR3 runs from the conserved cysteine through the conserved F or W. D genes are given only for firm matches. Only part of the rows carry a size: once, few, many, or a class if the clone is expanded.

v_gene	abundance	d_gene	j_gene	CDR3nt	CDR3aa
TRBV27	-	TRBD2	TRBJ2-7	TGTGCCAGCAGTTCGACTAGCGGTATTTACGAGCAGTACTTC	CASSSTSGIYEQYF
TRBV2	-	-	TRBJ2-7	TGTGCCAGCAGTGTAGTAGGGGGAAGATACGAGCAGTACTTC	CASSVVGGRYEQYF
TRBV12-5	-	TRBD1	TRBJ1-2	TGTGCTAGTGGTTCACAACCGACAGGGGGAAACTATGGCTACACCTTC	CASGSQPTGGNYGYTF
TRBV7-6	-	-	TRBJ1-5	TGTGCCAGCAGCTTAGGCCGCGGGGATCAGCCCCAGCATTTT	CASSLGRGDQPQHF
TRBV2	-	TRBD1	TRBJ1-5	TGTGCCAGCACCAGGACAGGTCCCAATCAGCCCCAGCATTTT	CASTRTGPNQPQHF
TRBV19	-	TRBD1	TRBJ2-1	TGTGCCAGTAGTGCCAGGGACAGCTACAATGAGCAGTTCTTC	CASSARDSYNEQFF
TRBV29-1	-	-	TRBJ1-1	TGCAGCGTTGAGGGGGCTGGGGACACTGAAGCTTTCTTT	CSVEGAGDTEAFF
TRBV5-6	-	-	TRBJ2-7	TGTGCCAGCAGCCCGAGTCCCGGGGGAGACAGAACCTACGAGCAGTACTTC	CASSPSPGGDRTYEQYF
TRBV2	few	-	TRBJ1-2	TGTGCCAGCCTCCAGGAGGGAGTGGTAGCTAACTATGGCTACACCTTC	CASLQEGVVANYGYTF
TRBV28	once	TRBD1	TRBJ2-7	TGTGCCAGCAGTTTCCCCCCGGGACAGGGGGCGCGAGTGGAGTACTTC	CASSFPPGQGARVEYF
TRBV6-4	few	TRBD2	TRBJ2-3	TGTGCCAGCAGTGTAGCGGGAGGGACAGATACGCAGTATTTT	CASSVAGGTDTQYF
TRBV5-1	-	TRBD1	TRBJ1-2	TGCGCCAGCAGCCTGCGGACAGGGGATGGCTACACCTTC	CASSLRTGDGYTF
TRBV7-6	-	-	TRBJ2-5	TGTGCCAGCAGCCTGACAGAATCAGAGACCCAGTACTTC	CASSLTESETQYF
TRBV14	-	-	TRBJ2-7	TGTGCCAGCAGCGGGGCAAGTTACTCCTACGAGCAGTACTTC	CASSGASYSYEQYF